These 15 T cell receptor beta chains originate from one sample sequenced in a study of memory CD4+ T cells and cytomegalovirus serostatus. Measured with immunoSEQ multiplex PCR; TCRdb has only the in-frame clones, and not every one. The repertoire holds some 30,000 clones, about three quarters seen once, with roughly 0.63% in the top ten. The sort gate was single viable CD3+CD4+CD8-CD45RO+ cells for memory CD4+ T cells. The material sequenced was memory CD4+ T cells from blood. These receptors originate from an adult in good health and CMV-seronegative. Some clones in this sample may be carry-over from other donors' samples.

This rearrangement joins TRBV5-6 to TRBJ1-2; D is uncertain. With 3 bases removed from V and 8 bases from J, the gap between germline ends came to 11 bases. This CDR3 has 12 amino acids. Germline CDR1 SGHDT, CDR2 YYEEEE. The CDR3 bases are TGTGCCAGCAGCTGGTGGGGAAAAGGCTACACCTTC. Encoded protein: CASSWWGKGYTF. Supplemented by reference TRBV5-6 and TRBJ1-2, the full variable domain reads DAGVTQSPTHLIKTRGQQVTLRCSPKSGHDTVSWYQQALGQGPQFIFQYYEEEERQRGNFPDRFSGHQFPNYSSELNVNALLLGDSALYLCASSWWGKGYTFGSGTRLTVV.

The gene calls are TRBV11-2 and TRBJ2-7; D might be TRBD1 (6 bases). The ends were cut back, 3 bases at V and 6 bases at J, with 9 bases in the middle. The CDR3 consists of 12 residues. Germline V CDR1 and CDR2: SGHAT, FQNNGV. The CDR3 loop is CASSLDSSEQYF. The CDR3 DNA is TGTGCCAGCAGCTTGGACAGTAGCGAGCAGTACTTC.

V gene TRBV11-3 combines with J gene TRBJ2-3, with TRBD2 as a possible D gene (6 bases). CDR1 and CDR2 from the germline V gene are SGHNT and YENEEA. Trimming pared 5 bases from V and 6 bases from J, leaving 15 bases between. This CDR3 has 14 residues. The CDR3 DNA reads TGTGCCAGCAGCGGATTAACTAGCTGGGATACGCAGTATTTT. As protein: CASSGLTSWDTQYF.

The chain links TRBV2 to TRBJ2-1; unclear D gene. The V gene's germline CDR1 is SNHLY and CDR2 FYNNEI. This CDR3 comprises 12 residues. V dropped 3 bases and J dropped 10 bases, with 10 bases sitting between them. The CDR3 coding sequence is TGTGCCAGCAGTGACCAACAGATGGAGCAGTTCTTC. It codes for CASSDQQMEQFF.

CDR3 loop: CASSEGVGTYGYTF. The CDR3, as DNA: TGTGCCAGCAGTGAAGGGGTGGGGACCTATGGCTACACCTTC. This chain joins TRBV2 and TRBJ1-2, with D maybe TRBD1 (5 bases). The CDR3 consists of 14 residues. The V end lost 1 base, the J end lost 4 bases, and 10 bases lay between the germline ends. Germline V gene sequence: CDR1 SNHLY, CDR2 FYNNEI.

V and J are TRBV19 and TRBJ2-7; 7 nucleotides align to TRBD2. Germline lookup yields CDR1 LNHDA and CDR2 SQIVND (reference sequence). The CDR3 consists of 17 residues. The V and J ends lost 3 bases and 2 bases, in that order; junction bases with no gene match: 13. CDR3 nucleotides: TGTGCCAGTAGTATCGGAGCGAGCGGGGCCATTACCTACGAGCAGTACTTC. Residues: CASSIGASGAITYEQYF. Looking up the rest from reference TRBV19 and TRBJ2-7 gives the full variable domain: DGGITQSPKYLFRKEGQNVTLSCEQNLNHDAMYWYRQDPGQGLRLIYYSQIVNDFQKGDIAEGYSVSREKKESFPLTVTSAQKNPTAFYLCASSIGASGAITYEQYFGPGTRLTVT.

CDR3 sequence (DNA): TGTGCCAGCAGTGGGACTAGCGGGGCGACGAGCACCGGGGAGCTGTTTTTT. It codes for CASSGTSGATSTGELFF. This chain uses TRBV6-1 with TRBJ2-2; 12 nucleotides line up with TRBD2. Trimming took 4 bases from V and 4 from J; bases not matched to a gene: 7. CDR3 size: 17 residues. Germline-derived CDR1 and CDR2 are MNHNS and SASEGT.

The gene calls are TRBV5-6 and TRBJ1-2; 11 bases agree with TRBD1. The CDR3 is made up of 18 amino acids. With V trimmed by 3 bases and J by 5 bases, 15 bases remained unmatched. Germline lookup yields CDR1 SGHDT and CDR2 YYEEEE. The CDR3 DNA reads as TGTGCCAGCAGCTCCCTACCGGGACAGGGGGATTCTAGTTATGGCTACACCTTC. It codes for CASSSLPGQGDSSYGYTF.

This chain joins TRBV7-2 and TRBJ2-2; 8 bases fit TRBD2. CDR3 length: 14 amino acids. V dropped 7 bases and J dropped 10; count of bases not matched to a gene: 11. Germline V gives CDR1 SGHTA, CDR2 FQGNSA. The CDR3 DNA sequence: TGTGCCAGCATCCCGGCGTTAGCGGGGTCGGAGCTGTTTTTT. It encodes CASIPALAGSELFF. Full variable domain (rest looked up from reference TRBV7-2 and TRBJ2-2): GAGVSQSPSNKVTEKGKDVELRCDPISGHTALYWYRQSLGQGLEFLIYFQGNSAPDKSGLPSDRFSAERTGGSVSTLTIQRTQQEDSAVYLCASIPALAGSELFFGEGSRLTVL.

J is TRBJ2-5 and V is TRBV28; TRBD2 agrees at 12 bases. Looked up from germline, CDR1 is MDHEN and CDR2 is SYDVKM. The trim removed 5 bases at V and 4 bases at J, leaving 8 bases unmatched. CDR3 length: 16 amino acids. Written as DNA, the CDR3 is TGTGCCAGCAGTCAACCTAGCGGGGGGGCCGGAGAGACCCAGTACTTC. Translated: CASSQPSGGAGETQYF.

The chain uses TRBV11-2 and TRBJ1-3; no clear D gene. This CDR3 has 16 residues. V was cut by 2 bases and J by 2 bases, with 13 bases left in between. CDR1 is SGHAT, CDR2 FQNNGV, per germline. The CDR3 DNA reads TGTGCCAGCAGCTTACTCGCGGGAGAGGCTGGAAACACCATATATTTT. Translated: CASSLLAGEAGNTIYF.

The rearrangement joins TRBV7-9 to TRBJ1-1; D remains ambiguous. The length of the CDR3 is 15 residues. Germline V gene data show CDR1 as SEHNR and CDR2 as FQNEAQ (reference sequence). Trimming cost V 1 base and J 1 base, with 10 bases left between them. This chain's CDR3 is CASSLEMGGNTEAFF. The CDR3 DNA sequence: TGTGCCAGCAGCTTAGAAATGGGAGGGAACACTGAAGCTTTCTTT.

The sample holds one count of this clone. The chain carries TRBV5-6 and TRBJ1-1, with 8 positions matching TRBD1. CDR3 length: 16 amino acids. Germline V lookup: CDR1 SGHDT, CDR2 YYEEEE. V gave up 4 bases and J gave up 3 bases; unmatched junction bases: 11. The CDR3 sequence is CASSPGQGVYHTEAFF. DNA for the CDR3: TGTGCCAGCAGCCCCGGACAGGGAGTGTACCACACTGAAGCTTTCTTT.

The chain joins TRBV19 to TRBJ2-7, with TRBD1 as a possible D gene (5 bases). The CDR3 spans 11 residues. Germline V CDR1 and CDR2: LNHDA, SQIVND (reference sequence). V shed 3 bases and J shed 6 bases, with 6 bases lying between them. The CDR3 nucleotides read TGTGCCAGTAGTATCGACAGCGAGCAGTACTTC. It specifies CASSIDSEQYF.

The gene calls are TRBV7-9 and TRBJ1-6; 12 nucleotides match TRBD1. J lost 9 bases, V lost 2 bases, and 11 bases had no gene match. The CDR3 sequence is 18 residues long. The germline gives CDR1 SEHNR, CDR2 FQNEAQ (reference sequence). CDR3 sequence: CASSLRDRGPGEGSPLHF. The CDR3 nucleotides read TGTGCCAGCAGCTTACGGGACAGGGGGCCCGGGGAGGGTTCACCCCTCCACTTT.